This note documents a single T cell receptor (beta chain) sequence. Antigen: not known. V was trimmed by 3 bases and J by 3 bases, leaving 12 bases between them. The CDR3 is 14 amino acids. Germline CDR1 and CDR2: SGHRS and YFSETQ. These data come from a study of T cells in localized non-small cell lung cancer. General study results and limits: Uninvolved adjacent lung had more T cell clonality than any other tissue, topping tumor.

Assay used: immunoSEQ multiplex PCR; TCRdb lists only in-frame clones, some missing. This table holds approximately 65,000 clones, roughly 79% found once. This specimen consisted of PBMCs, obtained before any cancer treatment. This sequence originates from a man aged 40 to 75 with stage II lung adenocarcinoma. This chain connects TRBV5-1 to TRBJ1-1; the D gene is possibly TRBD1 (5 bases). The CDR3, as DNA: TGCGCCAGCAGCTCGACAGTGGAGGACACTGAAGCTTTCTTT. Translated, it gives CASSSTVEDTEAFF. The full variable domain, its missing parts supplied by reference TRBV5-1 and TRBJ1-1, is KAGVTQTPRYLIKTRGQQVTLSCSPISGHRSVSWYQQTPGQGLQFLFEYFSETQRNKGNFPGRFSGRQFSNSRSEMNVSTLELGDSALYLCASSSTVEDTEAFFGQGTRLTVV.